The 19 T cell receptor beta chains presented below share a single source sample, sequenced in a study of T cell repertoires in ileal Crohn's disease. Profiled with immunoSEQ multiplex PCR; TCRdb holds only in-frame clones, not every one. The sample includes under 7,000 clones, about 95% of them seen just once. Sequencing was done on a sample of ileal tissue. The receptors come from an adult with Crohn's disease.

The CDR3 DNA sequence: TGTGCCAGCAGTTTAACCGGGACAGGGAATTCACCCCTCCACTTT. This translates into CASSLTGTGNSPLHF. The rearrangement uses TRBV6-6 and TRBJ1-6; 9 bases are shared with TRBD1. The CDR3 is made up of 15 amino acids. Germline CDR1 is MNHNY and CDR2 is SVGAGI (reference sequence). Trimming took 4 bases from V and 7 from J; bases not matched to a gene: 5.

The V gene is TRBV20-1, the J gene TRBJ1-2; D gene uncertain. The CDR3 is 10 amino acids. V shed 5 bases and J shed 4 bases, with 5 bases lying between them. Germline V gives CDR1 DFQATT, CDR2 SNEGSKA (reference sequence). CDR3 residues: CSAVAYGYTF. In DNA form, the CDR3 reads TGCAGTGCTGTAGCCTATGGCTACACCTTC.

This chain joins TRBV4-1 and TRBJ1-2, with D possibly being TRBD1 (6 bases). This CDR3 has 17 residues. CDR1 MGHRA and CDR2 YSYEKL come from the germline V gene. The V end lost 6 bases, the J end lost 0 bases, and 20 bases lay between the germline ends. CDR3 sequence (DNA): TGCGCCAGCAGTCAGGGTTCAGGGGACCGTACTAACTATGGCTACACCTTC. Encoded protein: CASSQGSGDRTNYGYTF.

Concerning this clone itself: One junction end does not reproduce the germline sequence, and a read error may be involved. This rearrangement joins TRBV30 to TRBJ1-1; the D is unclear. The germline gives CDR1 GTSNPN, CDR2 SVGIG (reference sequence). The CDR3 contains 11 residues. This chain's CDR3 is CAWSNEGDGIF. CDR3 sequence (DNA): TGTGCCTGGAGTAACGAGGGAGACGGGATCTTT.

The chain links TRBV14 to TRBJ1-2; weak D call: TRBD1 (6 bases). The CDR3 totals 13 residues. Germline-derived CDR1 and CDR2 are SGHDN and FVKESK. Between the trimmed V and J ends, which lost 4 bases and 8 bases, there was a span of 14 bases. The CDR3: CASSPGTPVGYTF. CDR3 coding DNA: TGTGCCAGCAGCCCCGGGACACCCGTCGGCTACACCTTC.

The V call is TRBV4-3, the J call TRBJ2-2; unclear D gene. The CDR3 is made up of 16 amino acids. The V gene lost 6 bases and the J gene lost 0 bases, with 14 bases spanning the gap. Germline loops: CDR1 LGHNA, CDR2 YSLEER. CDR3 residues: CASSRSTVSNTGELFF. CDR3 in DNA: TGCGCCAGCAGTCGCTCAACTGTATCGAACACCGGGGAGCTGTTTTTT.

This chain joins TRBV4-3 and TRBJ1-6; D remains unclear. This CDR3 comprises 14 residues. V was cut by 0 bases and J by 11 bases, with 11 bases left in between. Germline V gene data show CDR1 as LGHNA and CDR2 as YSLEER. The chain's CDR3 is CASSQDGGRPPLHF. Written as DNA, the CDR3 is TGCGCCAGCAGCCAAGATGGAGGGAGGCCACCCCTCCACTTT.

This chain uses TRBV5-1 with TRBJ2-1, with a tentative D call TRBD2 (6 bases). V lost 0 bases and J 7 bases, leaving 14 bases between the germline ends. The V gene's germline CDR1 is SGHRS and CDR2 YFSETQ. There are 15 residues in the CDR3. Written as DNA, the CDR3 is TGCGCCAGCAGCTTGGCCGGGGGATGGAGGAATGAGCAGTTCTTC. This translates into CASSLAGGWRNEQFF.

V usage is TRBV7-2 and J usage is TRBJ2-5; no reliable D call. CDR1 SGHTA and CDR2 FQGNSA come from the germline V gene. V lost 5 bases to trimming and J lost 2 bases, with 9 bases between them. The CDR3 covers 13 residues. The CDR3 bases are TGTGCCAGCAGCCCGATCAGACAAGAGACCCAGTACTTC. Amino acids: CASSPIRQETQYF. The complete variable domain, with remaining parts taken from reference TRBV7-2 and TRBJ2-5, reads GAGVSQSPSNKVTEKGKDVELRCDPISGHTALYWYRQSLGQGLEFLIYFQGNSAPDKSGLPSDRFSAERTGGSVSTLTIQRTQQEDSAVYLCASSPIRQETQYFGPGTRLLVL.

In this sample, this clone turned up a few times. V is TRBV4-3 and J is TRBJ1-6; 7 bases agree with TRBD1. The CDR3 is made up of 15 amino acids. Germline loops: CDR1 LGHNA, CDR2 YSLEER. Trimming cost V 0 bases and J 7 bases; bases outside gene matches: 3. CDR3 residues: CASSQERGLNSPLHF. CDR3 bases: TGCGCCAGCAGCCAAGAGAGGGGGCTGAATTCACCCCTCCACTTT.

The chain combines TRBV9 with TRBJ2-3; 7 bases match TRBD2. The CDR3 is 14 amino acids. V lost 1 base and J lost 6; bases outside the gene matches: 5. Germline assignment: CDR1 SGDLS and CDR2 YYNGEE. CDR3 residues: CASSVMPSGDTQYF. CDR3 nucleotide sequence: TGTGCCAGCAGCGTAATGCCTAGCGGCGATACGCAGTATTTT.

The V call is TRBV29-1, the J call TRBJ1-2; TRBD1 might be the D (5 bases). This CDR3 is built from 14 residues. Trimming pared 6 bases from V and 5 bases from J, leaving 19 bases between. In germline, CDR1 is SQVTM, CDR2 ANQGSEA. CDR3 sequence (DNA): TGCAGCGTCGCGCCCGCGGGGGTTAGTTATGGCTACACCTTC. Translated: CSVAPAGVSYGYTF.

The rearrangement links TRBV5-5 to TRBJ2-2; possible D gene TRBD1, 5 bases. From germline, CDR1 is SGHKS and CDR2 YYEKEE (reference sequence). The V end was cut by 5 bases, the J end by 5 bases, with 13 bases between. This CDR3 spans 14 amino acids. The CDR3, as DNA: TGTGCCAGCAGACCCAGGGTTGAGACCGGGGAGCTGTTTTTT. Translating gives CASRPRVETGELFF. The whole variable domain, filled in from reference TRBV5-5 and TRBJ2-2, reads DAGVTQSPTHLIKTRGQQVTLRCSPISGHKSVSWYQQVLGQGPQFIFQYYEKEERGRGNFPDRFSARQFPNYSSELNVNALLLGDSALYLCASRPRVETGELFFGEGSRLTVL.

The gene calls are TRBV7-9 and TRBJ1-4; D is uncertain. This CDR3 is built from 13 residues. Germline loops: CDR1 SEHNR, CDR2 FQNEAQ (reference sequence). V lost 0 bases and J 4 bases, leaving 3 bases between the germline ends. CDR3 nucleotides: TGTGCCAGCAGCTTAGCCAATAATGAAAAACTGTTTTTT. Its protein is CASSLANNEKLFF. The whole variable domain, remainder taken from reference TRBV7-9 and TRBJ1-4, is DTGVSQNPRHKITKRGQNVTFRCDPISEHNRLYWYRQTLGQGPEFLTYFQNEAQLEKSRLLSDRFSAERPKGSFSTLEIQRTEQGDSAMYLCASSLANNEKLFFGSGTQLSVL.

This chain connects TRBV29-1 to TRBJ1-1; no clear D. The CDR3 contains 12 residues. CDR1 and CDR2 (germline): SQVTM, ANQGSEA. V was cut by 4 bases and J by 2 bases, with 8 bases left in between. The DNA of the CDR3 is TGCAGCGTTGGCCGGGTAAACACTGAAGCTTTCTTT. This codes for CSVGRVNTEAFF. Supplemented by reference TRBV29-1 and TRBJ1-1, the full variable domain reads SAVISQKPSRDICQRGTSLTIQCQVDSQVTMMFWYRQQPGQSLTLIATANQGSEATYESGFVIDKFPISRPNLTFSTLTVSNMSPEDSSIYLCSVGRVNTEAFFGQGTRLTVV.

This clone was found once. The chain has TRBV9 and TRBJ2-3; 12 nucleotides agree with TRBD2. CDR3 size: 19 residues. Germline CDR1 reads SGDLS; CDR2 reads YYNGEE. V was pared by 0 bases and J by 5 bases, with 13 bases of the junction left unmatched. DNA of the CDR3: TGTGCCAGCAGCGTAGAGGGCCTAGCGGGGGGGCCGTCACGAGATACGCAGTATTTT. It encodes CASSVEGLAGGPSRDTQYF.

This chain's CDR3 is CASRRRQGFTEAFF. CDR3 nucleotides: TGTGCCAGCAGACGTCGACAGGGATTCACTGAAGCTTTCTTT. V and J are TRBV6-5 and TRBJ1-1; 7 bases are shared with TRBD1. This CDR3 comprises 14 residues. The V and J ends lost 6 bases and 4 bases, in that order; junction bases with no gene match: 8. Germline CDR1 reads MNHEY; CDR2 reads SVGAGI.

The rearrangement links TRBV5-6 to TRBJ2-7; 13 bases are a match to TRBD2. The V segment lost 3 bases and the J segment 4 bases; nucleotides outside the gene matches: 10. Germline V lookup: CDR1 SGHDT, CDR2 YYEEEE. The CDR3 runs to 17 residues. CDR3 sequence reads: CASSSPPGLAGAYEQYF. Here the CDR3 DNA reads TGTGCCAGCAGCTCCCCCCCCGGACTAGCGGGGGCGTACGAGCAGTACTTC. Supplemented by reference TRBV5-6 and TRBJ2-7, the full variable domain reads DAGVTQSPTHLIKTRGQQVTLRCSPKSGHDTVSWYQQALGQGPQFIFQYYEEEERQRGNFPDRFSGHQFPNYSSELNVNALLLGDSALYLCASSSPPGLAGAYEQYFGPGTRLTVT.

The DNA of the CDR3 is TGCGCCAGCAGTTACACCGGGACAGCGTATCGGGGCTACACCTTC. Protein: CASSYTGTAYRGYTF. The rearrangement joins TRBV4-3 to TRBJ1-2, with 7 bases that match TRBD1. The CDR3 is made up of 15 amino acids. V shed 6 bases, J shed 8 bases, and the junction held 15 bases outside the gene matches. Per germline, CDR1 LGHNA and CDR2 YSLEER.